This T cell receptor (beta chain) was found in a study of blood T cell repertoires in COVID-19 (dated by TCRdb to 2018 to 2020). Turning to the overall study: The collaborator samples originated in the United States, Italy and Spain and spanned the acute and convalescent phases of COVID-19. The material from the prospective study consisted of cDNA or gDNA derived from T cells, B-cell-depleted T cells, or PBMCs. The dataset comprised deeply sampled blood TCRbeta repertoires from subjects exposed to, actively infected with, or recovered from COVID-19. The repertoires were released in a freely available public database intended as a resource for research on the immune response to SARS-CoV-2. Samples were obtained from the ongoing ImmuneRACE study (first 160 participants) and from approximately 1,200 subjects provided by 6 global collaborators. The sample metadata nearly always contained a de-identified subject ID, COVID-19 status, age in years and sex. Where available, HLA class I and class II types were taken from metadata supplied by the sample provider and were not determined by assay-based typing. Beyond this particular receptor, the publication reports: The amount of clinical and demographic metadata varied by source and participant and was provided uncurated.

TCRbeta CDR3 regions were amplified from genomic DNA using the immunoSEQ Assay, a bias-controlled multiplex PCR. In the source study's methods: Within the assay, amplification of reference gene primers was used to estimate how many nucleated cells each sample contained. Sequence reads were collapsed and filtered to measure the absolute abundance of every unique TCRbeta CDR3 rearrangement. For each sample, productive Simpson clonality was calculated by taking the square root of Simpson's diversity index across productive rearrangements. The immuneACCESS repertoire file appears here via TCRdb, limited to in-frame rearrangements. These files lack a portion of the clones; in checked studies, under half of the deficit traces to unresolved V genes, and the cause of the others is not known. V and J calls and clone size are as listed in that table; D and trimming were resolved from the DNA. The sample table lists 250,000 or so clones, around 90% of them with a count of one. The ten largest make up over 3.5% of the sample.

V loses 4 bases at its end and J loses 2 bases; junction bases beyond the gene matches: 11. From the germline V gene (reference sequence), CDR1 is MNHEY and CDR2 is SMNVEV. The CDR3 goes from the cysteine to the phenylalanine over 16 residues. The sequence is cut down to CDR3 DNA, 48 bases in frame from base 1. In the prospective study, participants were 18 to 89 years old, resided in about two dozen geographic areas of the United States, and were enrolled through a virtual design. In the prospective study, cohorts were assigned on the basis of participant-reported clinical history obtained from a screening survey and a study questionnaire. Each participant in the prospective study had whole blood, serum and a nasopharyngeal or oropharyngeal swab collected by mobile phlebotomists. Prospective study participants could optionally give additional blood draws and questionnaires over an approximately two-month period. Prospective study blood samples were shipped either frozen or at room temperature before DNA extraction.

Remarks on this clone: It has no known antigen specificity. No base qualities exist here, and no much larger clone lies one base off it.

The sequence was obtained from a woman in her 30s with acute COVID-19. This sequence uses TRBV27 and TRBJ2-7, with 7 bases matching TRBD1. The sequenced sample was PBMCs or T cells enriched from blood (not recorded which). The CDR3 is CASSSDNRGLAYEQYF. The nucleotide sequence is TGTGCCAGCAGTTCAGATAACAGGGGTCTCGCCTACGAGCAGTACTTC.